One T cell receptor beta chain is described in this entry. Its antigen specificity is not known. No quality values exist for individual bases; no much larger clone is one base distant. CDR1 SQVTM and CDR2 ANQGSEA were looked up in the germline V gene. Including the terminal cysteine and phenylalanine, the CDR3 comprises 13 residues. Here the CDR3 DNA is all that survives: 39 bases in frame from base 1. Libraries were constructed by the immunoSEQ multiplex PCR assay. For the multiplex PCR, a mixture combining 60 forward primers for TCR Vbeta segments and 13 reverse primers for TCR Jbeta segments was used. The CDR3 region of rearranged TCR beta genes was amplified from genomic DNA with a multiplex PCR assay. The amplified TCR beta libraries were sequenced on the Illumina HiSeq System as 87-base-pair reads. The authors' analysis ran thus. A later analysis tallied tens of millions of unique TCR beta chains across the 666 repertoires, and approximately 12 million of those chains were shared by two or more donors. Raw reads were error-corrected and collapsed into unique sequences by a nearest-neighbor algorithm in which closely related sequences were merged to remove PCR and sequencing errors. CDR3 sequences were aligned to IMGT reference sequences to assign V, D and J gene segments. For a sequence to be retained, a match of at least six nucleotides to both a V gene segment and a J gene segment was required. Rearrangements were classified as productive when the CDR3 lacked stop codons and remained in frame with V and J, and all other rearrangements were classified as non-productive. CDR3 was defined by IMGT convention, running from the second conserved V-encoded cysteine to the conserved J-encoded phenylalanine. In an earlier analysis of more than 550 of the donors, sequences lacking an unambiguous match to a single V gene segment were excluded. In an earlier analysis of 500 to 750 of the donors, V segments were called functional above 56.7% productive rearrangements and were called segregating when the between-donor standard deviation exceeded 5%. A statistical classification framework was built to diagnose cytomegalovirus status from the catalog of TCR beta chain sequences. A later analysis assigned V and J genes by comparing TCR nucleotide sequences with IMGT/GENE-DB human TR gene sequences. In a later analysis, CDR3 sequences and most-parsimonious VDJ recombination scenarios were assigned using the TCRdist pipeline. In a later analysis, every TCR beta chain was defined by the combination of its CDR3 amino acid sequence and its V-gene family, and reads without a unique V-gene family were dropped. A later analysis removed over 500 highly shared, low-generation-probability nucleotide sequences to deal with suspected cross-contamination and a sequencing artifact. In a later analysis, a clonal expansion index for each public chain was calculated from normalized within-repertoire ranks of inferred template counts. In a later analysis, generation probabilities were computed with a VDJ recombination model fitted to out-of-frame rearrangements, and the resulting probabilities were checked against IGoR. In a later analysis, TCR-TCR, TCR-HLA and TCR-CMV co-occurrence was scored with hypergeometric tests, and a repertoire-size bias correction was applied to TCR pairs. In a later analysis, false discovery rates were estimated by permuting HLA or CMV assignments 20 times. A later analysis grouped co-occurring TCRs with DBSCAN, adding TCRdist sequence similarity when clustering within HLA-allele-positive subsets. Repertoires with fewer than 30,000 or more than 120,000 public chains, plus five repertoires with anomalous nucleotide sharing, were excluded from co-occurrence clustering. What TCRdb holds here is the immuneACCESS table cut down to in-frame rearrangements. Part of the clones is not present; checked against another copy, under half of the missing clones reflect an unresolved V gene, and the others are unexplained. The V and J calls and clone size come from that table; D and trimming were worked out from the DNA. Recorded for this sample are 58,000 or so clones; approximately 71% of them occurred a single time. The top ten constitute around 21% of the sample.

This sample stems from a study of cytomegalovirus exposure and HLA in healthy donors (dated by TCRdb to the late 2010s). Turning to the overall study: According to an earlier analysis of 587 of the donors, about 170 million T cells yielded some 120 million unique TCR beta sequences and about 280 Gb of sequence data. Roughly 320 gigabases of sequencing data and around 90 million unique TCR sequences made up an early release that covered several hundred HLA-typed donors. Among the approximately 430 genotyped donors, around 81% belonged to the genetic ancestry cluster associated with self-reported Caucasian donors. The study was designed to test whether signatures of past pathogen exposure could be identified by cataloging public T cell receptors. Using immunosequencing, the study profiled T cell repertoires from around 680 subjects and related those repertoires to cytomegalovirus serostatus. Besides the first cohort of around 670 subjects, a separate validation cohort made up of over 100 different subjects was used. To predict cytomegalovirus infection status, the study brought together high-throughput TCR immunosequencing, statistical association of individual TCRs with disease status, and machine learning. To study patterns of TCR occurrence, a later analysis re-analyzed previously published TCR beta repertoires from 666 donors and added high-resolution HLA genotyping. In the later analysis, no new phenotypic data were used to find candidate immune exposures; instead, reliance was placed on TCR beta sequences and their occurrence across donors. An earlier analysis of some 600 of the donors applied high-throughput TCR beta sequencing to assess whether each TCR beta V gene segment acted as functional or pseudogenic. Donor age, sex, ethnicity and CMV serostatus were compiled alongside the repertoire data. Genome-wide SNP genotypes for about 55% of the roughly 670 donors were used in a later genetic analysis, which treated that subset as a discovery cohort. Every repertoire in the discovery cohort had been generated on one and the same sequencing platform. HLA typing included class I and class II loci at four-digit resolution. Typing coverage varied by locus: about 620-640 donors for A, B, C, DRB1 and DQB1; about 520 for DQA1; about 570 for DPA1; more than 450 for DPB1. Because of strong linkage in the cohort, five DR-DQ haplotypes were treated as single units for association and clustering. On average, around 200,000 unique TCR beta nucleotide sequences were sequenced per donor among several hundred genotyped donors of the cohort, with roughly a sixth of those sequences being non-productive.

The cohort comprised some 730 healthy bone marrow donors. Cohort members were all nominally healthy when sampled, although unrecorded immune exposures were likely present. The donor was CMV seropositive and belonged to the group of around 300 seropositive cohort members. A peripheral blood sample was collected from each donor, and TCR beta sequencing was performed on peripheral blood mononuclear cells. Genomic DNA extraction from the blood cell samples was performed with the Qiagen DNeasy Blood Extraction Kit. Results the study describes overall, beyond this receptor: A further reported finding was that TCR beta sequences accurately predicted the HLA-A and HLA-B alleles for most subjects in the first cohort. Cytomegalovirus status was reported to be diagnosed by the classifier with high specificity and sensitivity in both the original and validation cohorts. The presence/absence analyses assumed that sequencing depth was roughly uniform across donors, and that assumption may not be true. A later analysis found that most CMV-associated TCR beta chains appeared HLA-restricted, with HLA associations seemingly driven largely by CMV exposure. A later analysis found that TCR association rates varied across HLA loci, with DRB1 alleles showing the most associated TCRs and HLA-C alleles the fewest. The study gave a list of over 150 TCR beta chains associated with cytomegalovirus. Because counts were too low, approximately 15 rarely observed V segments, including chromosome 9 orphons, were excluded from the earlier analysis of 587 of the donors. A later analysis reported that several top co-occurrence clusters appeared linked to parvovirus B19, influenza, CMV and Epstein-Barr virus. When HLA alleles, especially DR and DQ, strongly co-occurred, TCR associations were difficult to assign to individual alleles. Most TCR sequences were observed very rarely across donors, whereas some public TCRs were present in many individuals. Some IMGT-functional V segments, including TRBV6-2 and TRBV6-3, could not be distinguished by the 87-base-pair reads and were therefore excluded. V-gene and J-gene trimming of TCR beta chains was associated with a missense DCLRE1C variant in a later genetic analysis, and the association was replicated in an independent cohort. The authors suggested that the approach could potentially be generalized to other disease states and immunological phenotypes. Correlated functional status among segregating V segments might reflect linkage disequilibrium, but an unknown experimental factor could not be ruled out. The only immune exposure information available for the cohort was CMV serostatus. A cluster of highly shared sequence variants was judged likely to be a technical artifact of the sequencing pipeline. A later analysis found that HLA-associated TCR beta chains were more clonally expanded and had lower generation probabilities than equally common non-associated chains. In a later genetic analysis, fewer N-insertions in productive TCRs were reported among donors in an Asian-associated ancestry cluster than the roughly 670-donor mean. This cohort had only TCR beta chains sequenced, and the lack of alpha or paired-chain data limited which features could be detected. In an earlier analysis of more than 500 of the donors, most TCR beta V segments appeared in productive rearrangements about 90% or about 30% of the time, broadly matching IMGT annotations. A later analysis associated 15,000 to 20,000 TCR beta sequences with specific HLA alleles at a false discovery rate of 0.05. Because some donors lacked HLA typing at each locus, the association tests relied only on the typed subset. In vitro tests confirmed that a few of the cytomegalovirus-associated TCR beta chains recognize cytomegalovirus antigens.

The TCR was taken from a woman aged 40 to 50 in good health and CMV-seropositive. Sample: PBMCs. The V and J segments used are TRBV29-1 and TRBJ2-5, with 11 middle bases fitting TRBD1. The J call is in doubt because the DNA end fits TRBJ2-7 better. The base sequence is TGCAGCGTTGCCGGGACAGGGGGCTACGAGCAGTACTTC. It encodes CSVAGTGGYEQYF.